Each of the 14 T cell receptor beta chains below was sequenced from the same sample in a study of T cells after yellow fever vaccination. TCRdb redid the calling of the 5' RACE reads with MiXCR, one entry per CDR3 protein. Here the sample spans under 150,000 distinct CDR3 sequences, 7.7% being singletons. The sample consisted of CD4+ T cells sorted from PBMCs, taken 5 days after the yellow fever booster vaccination. All receptors derive from a man aged 25 to 40 who received the YFV17D yellow fever vaccine.

This clonotype was seen a few times. The V gene is TRBV20-1, the J gene TRBJ2-3, with 8 bases lining up with TRBD2. V shed 7 bases and J 6 bases; nucleotides not matched to a gene: 9. CDR1 and CDR2 (germline): DFQATT, SNEGSKA (reference sequence). The CDR3 sequence is 13 residues long. The CDR3 DNA reads TGCAGTGTAAAGCGGGAGCTTTACGATACGCAGTATTTT. Translated: CSVKRELYDTQYF.

This clonotype was observed many times. V usage is TRBV5-1 and J usage is TRBJ2-5; 12 nucleotides agree with TRBD2. With 4 bases clipped from V and 8 bases from J, the junction kept 6 bases outside the gene matches. This CDR3 has 14 residues. CDR1 and CDR2 from the germline V gene are SGHRS and YFSETQ. In DNA, the CDR3 is TGCGCCAGCAGCCCCGGACTAGCGGGACTCACCCAGTACTTC. It yields the protein CASSPGLAGLTQYF.

This clonotype has ten or more counts. The gene calls are TRBV7-9 and TRBJ1-3; no firm D call. The V and J ends lost 2 bases and 0 bases respectively, with 8 bases between them. Germline assignment: CDR1 SEHNR and CDR2 FQNEAQ (reference sequence). The CDR3 is 15 amino acids. In DNA form, the CDR3 reads TGTGCCAGCAGCTTAAGGGCCAGCTCTGGAAACACCATATATTTT. Protein: CASSLRASSGNTIYF.

This clonotype showed up many times. The gene calls are TRBV10-2 and TRBJ1-3, with D perhaps TRBD1 (5 bases). V gave up 7 bases and J gave up 2 bases, with 15 bases separating them. Looked up from germline, CDR1 is WSHSY and CDR2 is SAAADI. The CDR3 consists of 15 residues. CDR3 DNA sequence: TGCGCCAGCAAAACAGGAGTTGATCCTGGAAACACCATATATTTT. It is translated as CASKTGVDPGNTIYF.

The rearrangement joins TRBV4-3 to TRBJ2-6; D unresolved. The ends were cut back, 1 base at V and 0 bases at J, with 7 bases in the middle. Per the germline V gene, CDR1 is LGHNA and CDR2 is YSLEER. The CDR3 is 16 amino acids. In nucleotides, the CDR3 is TGCGCCAGCAGCCAAGGAGCTAGCTCTGGGGCCAACGTCCTGACTTTC. Protein sequence: CASSQGASSGANVLTF.

This clonotype was counted between two and nine times. The chain uses TRBV6-2 or TRBV6-3 and TRBJ2-1; 10 bases map to TRBD2. The germline V gene has CDR1 MNHEY and CDR2 SVGEGT. V trimming: 2 bases; J trimming: 16 bases; junction bases outside the gene matches: 8. The CDR3 totals 13 residues. The CDR3 is CASSYAASGSIFF. DNA for the CDR3: TGTGCCAGCAGTTACGCGGCTAGCGGGAGTATTTTCTTC.

The V and J genes are TRBV24-1 and TRBJ1-1, with D maybe TRBD1 (5 bases). CDR1 KGHDR and CDR2 SFDVKD come from the germline V gene. V was shortened by 7 bases and J by 2 bases, with 10 bases between the two germline ends. This CDR3 has 13 amino acids. The DNA for the CDR3 is TGTGCCACCAGGGGGACTGGAAACACTGAAGCTTTCTTT. This encodes CATRGTGNTEAFF.

This clonotype was counted at least ten times. The chain employs TRBV18 and TRBJ2-4; TRBD1 might be the D (5 bases). V was cut by 2 bases and J by 6 bases, with 8 bases left in between. CDR1 is KGHSH, CDR2 LQKENI, per germline. The CDR3 extends over 13 amino acids. The CDR3 DNA sequence: TGTGCCAGCTCACCAGGCCAGGGAAACATTCAGTACTTC. Encoded protein: CASSPGQGNIQYF.

This clonotype was observed at least ten times. The chain couples TRBV4-3 to TRBJ2-7; 9 bases map to TRBD1. Germline V gives CDR1 LGHNA, CDR2 YSLEER. The CDR3 is 14 amino acids. With V trimmed by 1 base and J by 3 bases, 1 base remained unmatched. The CDR3 DNA reads TGCGCCAGCAGCCAAGTGGACAGGGGCTACGAGCAGTACTTC. This gives the protein CASSQVDRGYEQYF.

This clonotype has a count of ten or more. The chain has TRBV7-9 and TRBJ2-5; D is uncertain. Trimming took off 6 bases at V and 1 base at J, with 9 bases between the two ends. CDR3 length equals 13 residues. Germline assignment: CDR1 SEHNR and CDR2 FQNEAQ (reference sequence). For the CDR3, the DNA is TGTGCCAGCAGTGAGCGAGCCCAAGAGACCCAGTACTTC. It translates to CASSERAQETQYF.

This clonotype has a count of ten or more. J is TRBJ2-2 and V is TRBV28; D is possibly TRBD1 (5 bases). Germline V gene sequence: CDR1 MDHEN, CDR2 SYDVKM. This CDR3 region has 16 residues. The V and J ends lost 7 bases and 0 bases respectively, with 15 bases between them. The CDR3 DNA follows: TGTGCCAGCAATTCCCGGACAACTTCGAACACCGGGGAGCTGTTTTTT. It specifies CASNSRTTSNTGELFF.

This clonotype was found many times. The CDR3 sequence: CASSLAQGGTEAFF. CDR3 nucleotides: TGTGCCAGCAGCTTAGCGCAGGGGGGAACTGAAGCTTTCTTT. The chain is built from TRBV7-8 and TRBJ1-1; 7 nucleotides line up with TRBD1. In germline, CDR1 is SGHVS, CDR2 FQNEAQ. V shed 0 bases, J shed 5 bases, and the junction held 3 bases outside the gene matches. The CDR3 length is 14 residues.

This clonotype was observed many times. This chain connects TRBV5-6 to TRBJ1-3; tentative D call: TRBD1 (6 bases). This CDR3 contains 15 residues. Deletions cut 4 bases from V and 0 bases from J, with 11 bases between. Germline V gene lookup returns CDR1 SGHDT and CDR2 YYEEEE. CDR3 DNA sequence: TGTGCCAGCAGCCCGAAGACAGGCTCTGGAAACACCATATATTTT. It is translated as CASSPKTGSGNTIYF.

This clonotype came up many times. This chain links TRBV12-3 or TRBV12-4 with TRBJ2-4, with a possible D match to TRBD2 (5 bases). The CDR3 has 15 amino acids. With 3 bases removed from V and 0 bases from J, the gap between germline ends came to 9 bases. The CDR3 sequence: CASSLGRLAKNIQYF. CDR3 bases: TGTGCCAGCAGTTTGGGGAGACTAGCCAAAAACATTCAGTACTTC.